The entry below gives a single T cell receptor beta chain sequence along with its context. Authors' analysis steps: By means of reference gene primer amplification, nucleated cell counts were estimated. Repertoires were generated with immunoSEQ multiplex PCR, while TCRdb's copy carries only in-frame clones and drops some. V, J and clone size derive from that table, while D and trimming were established from the DNA sequence. This sample has fewer than 500,000 clones, with 87% found just once. This entry comes from a study of blood T cell repertoires in COVID-19. The V end was cut by 6 bases, the J end by 5 bases, with 19 bases between. Germline CDR1 and CDR2: SNHLY and FYNNEI. CDR3 length equals 15 residues. Everyone who took part was roughly 18 to 95 years old, and they came from some 23 US areas. Participant reports of clinical history set cohort assignment. Recovered participants had two consecutive negative NP/OP PCR tests, healthcare professional clearance, or symptom resolution.

The sample consisted of PBMCs or T cells enriched from blood (not recorded which). The receptor's source is a man aged 25-40 years who had recovered from COVID-19. The chain uses TRBV2 and TRBJ2-5; tentative D call: TRBD2 (5 bases). The CDR3 region has the DNA TGTGCCAGCAGCCTTAGGACCCGATCGGGGGAGACCCAGTACTTC. This codes for CASSLRTRSGETQYF.